These 14 T cell receptor beta chains share one sample of origin, sequenced in a study of OX40 agonist ivuxolimab in advanced cancers. Profiling relied on immunoSEQ multiplex PCR, and the TCRdb table lists in-frame clones only, not all of them. The sample has 75,000 to 95,000 clones, around 87% seen once. Here the sequenced sample was CD4+ or CD8+ T cells sorted from blood, taken in a trial of the OX40 agonist ivuxolimab. The receptors here all came from an adult with an advanced solid tumor such as melanoma, head and neck, liver or kidney cancer.

CDR3 in DNA: TGTGCCAGCAGCTTAGACGAGATCCCTACCTATGGCTACACCTTC. As protein: CASSLDEIPTYGYTF. The chain links TRBV7-6 to TRBJ1-2, with unresolved D. The length of the CDR3 is 15 residues. Between the trimmed V and J ends, which lost 1 base and 4 bases, there was a span of 13 bases. Per germline, CDR1 SGHVS and CDR2 FNYEAQ.

The rearrangement uses TRBV11-2 and TRBJ2-1, with TRBD1 matching 9 bases. Germline loops: CDR1 SGHAT, CDR2 FQNNGV. The CDR3 contains 16 residues. V was clipped by 5 bases and J by 3 bases; unmatched bases: 8. The CDR3 coding sequence is TGTGCCAGCAGCACATTAACAGGGGGCTACTACAATGAGCAGTTCTTC. Amino acid sequence: CASSTLTGGYYNEQFF.

V gene TRBV14 combines with J gene TRBJ1-4; D unclear. V lost 0 bases to trimming and J lost 7 bases, with 9 bases between them. Germline V gene sequence: CDR1 SGHDN, CDR2 FVKESK. The CDR3 has 14 residues. CDR3 nucleotide sequence: TGTGCCAGCAGCCAAGATGTTGGAGGTGAAAAACTGTTTTTT. Residues: CASSQDVGGEKLFF.

The chain joins TRBV5-5 to TRBJ2-1; a possible D gene is TRBD2 (5 bases). This CDR3 has 13 residues. In germline, CDR1 is SGHKS, CDR2 YYEKEE (reference sequence). V lost 4 bases and J lost 7, with 12 bases in between. CDR3 region: CASSDYRGNEQFF. CDR3 sequence (DNA): TGTGCCAGCAGCGACTATCGCGGGAATGAGCAGTTCTTC.

The J gene is TRBJ2-6, the V gene TRBV2; possibly TRBD1 for D (5 bases). CDR1 and CDR2 from the germline V gene are SNHLY and FYNNEI. Trimming removed 6 bases from V and 0 bases from J, with 9 bases in between. This CDR3 region has 15 residues. The CDR3 DNA is TGTGCCAGCAGAAAAGACAGCTCTGGGGCCAACGTCCTGACTTTC. Residues: CASRKDSSGANVLTF.

V gene TRBV5-1 combines with J gene TRBJ2-1; a possible D gene is TRBD1 (6 bases). V dropped 2 bases and J dropped 0 bases, with 9 bases sitting between them. There are 15 residues in the CDR3. CDR1 is SGHRS, CDR2 YFSETQ, per germline. This chain's CDR3 is CASSFTGTSYNEQFF. Written as DNA, the CDR3 is TGCGCCAGCAGCTTCACAGGGACCTCCTACAATGAGCAGTTCTTC.

The J gene is TRBJ2-1, the V gene TRBV5-1, with 8 bases that match TRBD1. There are 16 residues in the CDR3. V lost 4 bases to trimming and J lost 1 base; unmatched junction nucleotides: 7. In germline, CDR1 is SGHRS, CDR2 YFSETQ. The CDR3 bases are TGCGCCAGCAGCGCACGTGACAGGGGATCCTACAATGAGCAGTTCTTC. Its protein product is CASSARDRGSYNEQFF.

This clone showed up just once. CDR3 nucleotides: TGTGCCAGCAGCCCCACGGCCTCCAGCTCCTACGAGCAGTACGTC. Its protein product is CASSPTASSSYEQYV. The genes are TRBV21-1 and TRBJ2-7. TRBV21-1 has pseudogene status. There are 15 residues in the CDR3.

The genes are TRBV9 and TRBJ2-1, with 10 nucleotides matching TRBD2. V trimming: 4 bases; J trimming: 6 bases; junction bases outside the gene matches: 7. The CDR3 is 15 amino acids. The germline gives CDR1 SGDLS, CDR2 YYNGEE. CDR3 coding DNA: TGTGCCAGCAGCCAAGCGGGGGGGAGTGGCAATGAGCAGTTCTTC. Its protein product is CASSQAGGSGNEQFF.

The chain links TRBV11-3 to TRBJ2-5; tentative D call: TRBD2 (6 bases). The CDR3 covers 15 residues. V lost 2 bases and J 5 bases, leaving 15 bases between the germline ends. Germline CDR1 and CDR2: SGHNT and YENEEA. In DNA form, the CDR3 reads TGTGCCAGCAGCTTATTTGGAGGGACGGGGGAGACCCAGTACTTC. This translates into CASSLFGGTGETQYF.

The J gene is TRBJ2-3, the V gene TRBV29-1; TRBD2 aligns across 8 bases. Trimming at V came to 4 bases and at J to 3 bases, leaving 9 bases not matched to a gene. From germline, CDR1 is SQVTM and CDR2 ANQGSEA. The CDR3 is made up of 15 amino acids. CDR3 sequence (DNA): TGCAGCGTTGCGGGGGCTAGCGGGTGGACAGATACGCAGTATTTT. Protein: CSVAGASGWTDTQYF.

The gene calls are TRBV5-1 and TRBJ2-7; D gene uncertain. Between the trimmed V and J ends, which lost 0 bases and 4 bases, there was a span of 8 bases. This CDR3 spans 13 amino acids. CDR1 SGHRS and CDR2 YFSETQ come from the germline V gene. The CDR3 DNA is TGCGCCAGCAGCTTGGCCCCTGAATACGAGCAGTACTTC. It translates to CASSLAPEYEQYF.

Only one count was recorded for this clone. Other DNA sequences in this sample translate to the same CDR3. This CDR3 is CASSARQGKWSFSGNTIYF. In DNA, the CDR3 is TGTGCCAGCAGCGCAAGACAGGGTAAATGGAGCTTCTCCGGAAACACCATATATTTT. V usage is TRBV21-1 and J usage is TRBJ1-3; the D segment call TRBD1 is taken from the table without a DNA check. TRBV21-1 is a pseudogene. The CDR3 runs to 19 residues.

The gene calls are TRBV7-2 and TRBJ2-1, with 7 bases aligning to TRBD1. Trimming cost V 1 base and J 4 bases; bases outside gene matches: 4. The CDR3 spans 15 residues. The V gene's germline CDR1 is SGHTA and CDR2 FQGNSA. The DNA of the CDR3 is TGTGCCAGCAGCTTAGATCAGGGGGAATACAATGAGCAGTTCTTC. This gives the protein CASSLDQGEYNEQFF.